The rows below give T cell receptor beta chains drawn from one sample of a study of blood T cells in healthy people across ages. TCRdb processed the 5' RACE reads anew with MiXCR; each CDR3 protein has one entry. Here the sample spans 800,000 to 950,000 distinct CDR3 sequences, 25% to 30% being singletons. This same sample was also part of a study on T cells of mothers and their children.

Sequenced input: blood. The origin of the receptors is a woman between 40 and 50 years old in good health. Each CDR3 is given with its conserved first and last residue. A D gene is named only where the DNA matches it firmly. Not every row has a clone size; where given, it reads once, few, many or a size class.

size: once
J: TRBJ2-1
D: TRBD2
V: TRBV20-1
DNA: TGCAGTGCTAGGCCGGGACTAGCGGCAAATGAGCAGTTCTTC
CDR3: CSARPGLAANEQFF

size: few
J: TRBJ1-5
D: TRBD1
V: TRBV2
DNA: TGTGCCAGCAGGGATAGGACAGGGGGCCGTCAGCCCCAGCATTTT
CDR3: CASRDRTGGRQPQHF

size: many
J: TRBJ1-5
D: -
V: TRBV29-1
DNA: TGCAGCGTTGCAGGGGACAATCAGCCCCAGCATTTT
CDR3: CSVAGDNQPQHF

size: few
J: TRBJ1-3
D: -
V: TRBV9
DNA: TGTGCCAGCAGCGTAGCTGGAGCAGGACGATCTGGAAACACCATATATTTT
CDR3: CASSVAGAGRSGNTIYF

size: few
J: TRBJ1-2
D: -
V: TRBV2
DNA: TGTGCCAGCAGTGAACGCGGGGGCCAATATGGCTACACCTTC
CDR3: CASSERGGQYGYTF

size: few
J: TRBJ2-5
D: -
V: TRBV6-1
DNA: TGTGCCAGCTTCCTTAGCCCCTACGGGCAGTACTTC
CDR3: CASFLSPYGQYF

size: once
J: TRBJ2-3
D: -
V: TRBV30
DNA: TGTGCCTGGAGTGGTCTCTGGGACACAGATACGCAGTATTTT
CDR3: CAWSGLWDTDTQYF

size: -
J: TRBJ1-1
D: TRBD1
V: TRBV30
DNA: TGTGCCTGGATCCCCCCAGGGGGAGGGAACACTGAAGCTTTCTTT
CDR3: CAWIPPGGGNTEAFF

size: many
J: TRBJ2-1
D: -
V: TRBV18
DNA: TGTGCCAGCTCACCACCCGACACCTACTCCTACAATGAGCAGTTCTTC
CDR3: CASSPPDTYSYNEQFF

size: -
J: TRBJ2-3
D: TRBD2
V: TRBV19
DNA: TGTGCCAGTAGTACCAGGACTAGCGGTTATGGGGGTACACAGTATTTT
CDR3: CASSTRTSGYGGTQYF

size: few
J: TRBJ2-3
D: TRBD2
V: TRBV7-9
DNA: TGTGCCAGCACCCTTCTAGGACTAGTCGGCACAGATACGCAGTATTTT
CDR3: CASTLLGLVGTDTQYF

size: many
J: TRBJ2-5
D: TRBD2
V: TRBV5-8
DNA: TGTGCCAGCAGCCTAGCGGGGGGGCAGGAGGAGACCCAGTACTTC
CDR3: CASSLAGGQEETQYF

size: many
J: TRBJ2-6
D: -
V: TRBV20-1
DNA: TGCAGTGCTAGAGATCCACGCTCTGGGGCCAACGTCCTGACTTTC
CDR3: CSARDPRSGANVLTF

size: few
J: TRBJ1-4
D: TRBD1
V: TRBV7-9
DNA: TGTGCCAGCAGCGAGGGACAGGGGTTGGCCAATGAAAAACTGTTTTTT
CDR3: CASSEGQGLANEKLFF

size: -
J: TRBJ2-5
D: TRBD2
V: TRBV20-1
DNA: TGCAGTGCTGGGACTAGCGGGGGGGCTCGAGAGACCCAGTACTTC
CDR3: CSAGTSGGARETQYF

size: -
J: TRBJ1-1
D: TRBD1
V: TRBV12-3/TRBV12-4
DNA: TGTGCCGGCAGGCCGGGACAGGTGAACACTGAAGCTTTCTTT
CDR3: CAGRPGQVNTEAFF

size: -
J: TRBJ1-1
D: -
V: TRBV7-9
DNA: TGTGCCAGCAGCTCCATTGCAGGGAGGGACACTGAAGCTTTCTTT
CDR3: CASSSIAGRDTEAFF

size: -
J: TRBJ2-5
D: -
V: TRBV3-1
DNA: TGTGCCAGCAGACTCCCCCTTCGACAGGATCAAGAGACCCAGTACTTC
CDR3: CASRLPLRQDQETQYF

size: -
J: TRBJ2-5
D: -
V: TRBV27
DNA: TGTGCCAGCAGTGGGATGGAGGGGGGCGCTCAAGAGACCCAGTACTTC
CDR3: CASSGMEGGAQETQYF

size: few
J: TRBJ2-3
D: TRBD2
V: TRBV29-1
DNA: TGCAGCGTTGTGGGGACTAGTATTATAGATACGCAGTATTTT
CDR3: CSVVGTSIIDTQYF

size: few
J: TRBJ2-7
D: TRBD1
V: TRBV27
DNA: TGTGCCAGCAGTTACCAGGGGGCAGGTGAGCAGTACTTC
CDR3: CASSYQGAGEQYF

size: few
J: TRBJ2-1
D: TRBD2
V: TRBV25-1
DNA: TGTGCCAGCAGTGAATACGCTAGCGGGGGAATAGGGTATGAGCAGTTCTTC
CDR3: CASSEYASGGIGYEQFF

size: -
J: TRBJ2-5
D: -
V: TRBV7-2
DNA: TGTGCCAGCAGCTCCTCTCGGGTTTCCTCCTACGGGCAGTACTTC
CDR3: CASSSSRVSSYGQYF

size: -
J: TRBJ1-6
D: -
V: TRBV12-3/TRBV12-4
DNA: TGTGCCAGCAGAAACTCCCTGGGGGGTTCACCCCTCCACTTT
CDR3: CASRNSLGGSPLHF

size: -
J: TRBJ2-1
D: -
V: TRBV6-2/TRBV6-3
DNA: TGTGCCAGCCGGCGGAGGGGTGTAGATGAGCAGTTCTTC
CDR3: CASRRRGVDEQFF

size: -
J: TRBJ1-2
D: TRBD1
V: TRBV7-9
DNA: TGTGCCACGGACCTAGGGGGCATCGACGGCTACACCTTC
CDR3: CATDLGGIDGYTF

size: -
J: TRBJ1-1
D: -
V: TRBV19
DNA: TGTGCCAGTAGTGGATACAGGGTGTCGAACACTGAAGCTTTCTTT
CDR3: CASSGYRVSNTEAFF

size: few
J: TRBJ2-7
D: -
V: TRBV5-1
DNA: TGCGCCAGCAGCGGGGACCTCAACGAGCAGTACTTC
CDR3: CASSGDLNEQYF

size: few
J: TRBJ1-5
D: -
V: TRBV2
DNA: TGTGCCAGCAGTGAAGACGGGGTTAGCAATCAGCCCCAGCATTTT
CDR3: CASSEDGVSNQPQHF

size: -
J: TRBJ1-5
D: -
V: TRBV20-1
DNA: TGCAGTGCTAGAGGGGTAGGGGGGTTGAGCAATCAGCCCCGGCATTTT
CDR3: CSARGVGGLSNQPRHF

size: -
J: TRBJ1-1
D: -
V: TRBV27
DNA: TGTGCCAGCAGTTTAAGTCCCAATGGAGGGGGGGGGGCTGAAGCTTTCTTT
CDR3: CASSLSPNGGGGAEAFF

size: -
J: TRBJ2-4
D: TRBD1
V: TRBV6-5
DNA: TGTGCCAGCACTTCGGGACAGGGGGCCAAAAACATTCAGTACTTC
CDR3: CASTSGQGAKNIQYF

size: many
J: TRBJ2-1
D: TRBD1
V: TRBV11-3
DNA: TGTGCCAGCAGCTTAAGGGGGACAGGGGGGAATGAGCAGTTCTTC
CDR3: CASSLRGTGGNEQFF

size: -
J: TRBJ1-1
D: -
V: TRBV5-6
DNA: TGTGCCAGCAGCTTGGCCCCAGGGAATGAAGTTTTCTTT
CDR3: CASSLAPGNEVFF

size: few
J: TRBJ2-1
D: -
V: TRBV9
DNA: TGTGCCAGCAGCGTAGATGCAGGGGACAATGAGCAGTTCTTC
CDR3: CASSVDAGDNEQFF

size: -
J: TRBJ2-1
D: -
V: TRBV7-2
DNA: TGTGCCAGCAGCCGCAGAGATCACAATGAGCAGTTCTTC
CDR3: CASSRRDHNEQFF

size: few
J: TRBJ1-6
D: -
V: TRBV12-3/TRBV12-4
DNA: TGTGCCAGCAGTGGCAATACCAATTCACCCCTCCACTTT
CDR3: CASSGNTNSPLHF

size: many
J: TRBJ1-2
D: -
V: TRBV7-2
DNA: TGTGCCAGCAGCTTCTATCATGTGGATGGTGGCTACACCTTC
CDR3: CASSFYHVDGGYTF

size: many
J: TRBJ2-7
D: TRBD1
V: TRBV28
DNA: TGTGCCAGCAGTTTATATGGGGCCGGGACAGGGAGTTACGAGCAGTACTTC
CDR3: CASSLYGAGTGSYEQYF

size: -
J: TRBJ2-1
D: TRBD1
V: TRBV24-1
DNA: TGTGCCACCAGTGATTTCACCGGGACAGGGTCCTACAATGAGCAGTTCTTC
CDR3: CATSDFTGTGSYNEQFF

size: many
J: TRBJ2-7
D: -
V: TRBV7-9
DNA: TGTGCCAGCAGCACAGGAGGGACTGCTTACGAGCAGTACTTC
CDR3: CASSTGGTAYEQYF

size: many
J: TRBJ2-7
D: TRBD1
V: TRBV28
DNA: TGTGCCAGCAGTTCGACAGGGGGAATTTTTCTGCAGTACTTC
CDR3: CASSSTGGIFLQYF

size: few
J: TRBJ1-2
D: -
V: TRBV10-3
DNA: TGTGCCATCAGGCCTGACGTAACTTCGGGGGGCTACACCTTC
CDR3: CAIRPDVTSGGYTF

size: few
J: TRBJ2-1
D: TRBD2
V: TRBV7-9
DNA: TGTGCCAGCAGACGCGGGGGGGCGAGCAATGAGCAGTTCTTC
CDR3: CASRRGGASNEQFF

size: many
J: TRBJ2-7
D: TRBD1
V: TRBV2
DNA: TGTGCCAGCAGTGGACATCAGGGGGTATCCCTCTACGAGCAGTACTTC
CDR3: CASSGHQGVSLYEQYF

size: -
J: TRBJ2-7
D: TRBD1
V: TRBV15
DNA: TGTGCCACCAGCAGAAGACCCGGGACAGTCCCCTACGAGCAGTACTTC
CDR3: CATSRRPGTVPYEQYF

size: -
J: TRBJ2-7
D: -
V: TRBV11-3
DNA: TGTGCCAGCAGCTTAGGTGACGAGCAGTGCTTC
CDR3: CASSLGDEQCF

size: -
J: TRBJ1-2
D: TRBD1
V: TRBV11-2
DNA: TGTGCCAGCAGCCTTTCACAGGGGGCGATCGTCTATGGCTACACCTTC
CDR3: CASSLSQGAIVYGYTF

size: few
J: TRBJ1-2
D: -
V: TRBV28
DNA: TGTGCCACCATTACAAACTTTGGCTACACCTTC
CDR3: CATITNFGYTF

size: many
J: TRBJ1-2
D: TRBD1
V: TRBV24-1
DNA: TGTGCCACCTCCGGACAGGGACAACTTCGAGGCTACACCTTC
CDR3: CATSGQGQLRGYTF

size: -
J: TRBJ2-7
D: TRBD2
V: TRBV4-3
DNA: TGCGCCAGCGGGCGGACTAGCGGGACCTACGAGCAGTACTTC
CDR3: CASGRTSGTYEQYF

size: few
J: TRBJ2-3
D: TRBD1
V: TRBV6-6
DNA: TGTGCCAGCGGACTGACAGGGAAGCCCACAGATACGCAGTATTTT
CDR3: CASGLTGKPTDTQYF

size: many
J: TRBJ2-7
D: -
V: TRBV28
DNA: TGTGCCAGCCGAATTCAAAAGTCAAATAGGCAGTACTTC
CDR3: CASRIQKSNRQYF

size: -
J: TRBJ1-1
D: -
V: TRBV10-3
DNA: TGTGCCATCAGTGAGTCACAAGACTCCGAAGCTTTCTTT
CDR3: CAISESQDSEAFF